The 20 T cell receptor beta chains listed next were all sequenced from one sample in a study of cytomegalovirus exposure and HLA in healthy donors. The PCR used 60 Vbeta and 13 Jbeta primers. Some clones are missing from TCRdb's copy, which holds only in-frame ones; the method was immunoSEQ multiplex PCR. The sample lists 200,000 to 250,000 clones, 80% to 90% occurring once. Material for sequencing was PBMCs. Source of these receptors: a girl aged 2 to 10 in good health and CMV-seronegative.

The chain uses TRBV6-6 and TRBJ1-2; TRBD1 agrees at 7 bases. CDR1 and CDR2 (germline): MNHNY, SVGAGI (reference sequence). The CDR3 sequence is 15 residues long. V trimming: 5 bases; J trimming: 5 bases; junction bases outside the gene matches: 11. CDR3 coding DNA: TGTGCCAGCAGTGGAGCGACAGGGTACGCTTATGGCTACACCTTC. It translates to CASSGATGYAYGYTF.

V gene TRBV25-1 combines with J gene TRBJ2-7, with D possibly TRBD1 on 6 matching bases. This CDR3 spans 13 amino acids. The V gene lost 4 bases and the J gene lost 2 bases, with 9 bases spanning the gap. Germline lookup yields CDR1 MGHDK and CDR2 SYGVNS. CDR3 in DNA: TGTGCCAGCAGTGGGGACATTACCTACGAGCAGTACTTC. Protein product: CASSGDITYEQYF.

The chain carries TRBV5-1 and TRBJ2-5, with TRBD2 identical over 16 bases. CDR3 size: 17 residues. V shed 3 bases, J shed 5 bases, and the junction held 7 bases outside the gene matches. The germline CDR1 and CDR2 sequences are SGHRS and YFSETQ. CDR3 DNA: TGCGCCAGCAGCTCGGGACTAGCGGGGGGGCCTCTGGAGACCCAGTACTTC. Encoded protein: CASSSGLAGGPLETQYF.

The chain recombines TRBV5-5 with TRBJ1-1, with TRBD1 matching over 8 bases. Trimming removed 4 bases from V and 3 bases from J; junction bases left unmatched: 8. From germline, CDR1 is SGHKS and CDR2 YYEKEE (reference sequence). The CDR3 totals 15 residues. The CDR3 coding sequence is TGTGCCAGCAGCCCGTGGCAGGGGGCGGACACTGAAGCTTTCTTT. Translating gives CASSPWQGADTEAFF. Filled out from reference TRBV5-5 and TRBJ1-1, the complete variable domain reads DAGVTQSPTHLIKTRGQQVTLRCSPISGHKSVSWYQQVLGQGPQFIFQYYEKEERGRGNFPDRFSARQFPNYSSELNVNALLLGDSALYLCASSPWQGADTEAFFGQGTRLTVV.

CDR3 protein: CASSQDNGRAQYF. The CDR3 DNA is TGTGCCAGCAGCCAAGATAATGGGAGAGCGCAGTACTTC. The V gene is TRBV14, the J gene TRBJ2-7; possibly TRBD2 for D (5 bases). The germline gives CDR1 SGHDN, CDR2 FVKESK. This CDR3 spans 13 amino acids. Trimming removed 0 bases at V and 9 bases at J, with 12 bases between.

The genes are TRBV27 and TRBJ1-2, with D unclear. Germline V gives CDR1 MNHEY, CDR2 SMNVEV (reference sequence). The V gene lost 5 bases and the J gene lost 5 bases, with 15 bases spanning the gap. The CDR3 totals 14 residues. CDR3 loop: CASSVESRGYGYTF. DNA of the CDR3: TGTGCCAGCAGTGTAGAATCTCGAGGTTATGGCTACACCTTC.

V and J are TRBV4-1 and TRBJ1-1; D is undetermined. V was cut by 8 bases and J by 1 base, with 14 bases left in between. Looked up from germline, CDR1 is MGHRA and CDR2 is YSYEKL. The CDR3 has 14 residues. The CDR3 protein is CASRNPAKNTEAFF. DNA of the CDR3: TGCGCCAGCCGAAACCCCGCGAAGAACACTGAAGCTTTCTTT.

In this sample, this clone turned up a few times. The chain combines TRBV7-9 with TRBJ1-4, with 7 bases identical to TRBD1. There are 15 residues in the CDR3. The V gene's germline CDR1 is SEHNR and CDR2 FQNEAQ (reference sequence). After removal of 4 bases from V and 4 bases from J, the junction contained 6 bases not matched to a gene. The CDR3 is CASSYEGASNEKLFF. The CDR3 DNA is TGTGCCAGCAGCTACGAGGGGGCGAGTAATGAAAAACTGTTTTTT.

The gene calls are TRBV6-1 and TRBJ2-7, with TRBD2 matching 8 bases. V was pared by 5 bases and J by 2 bases, with 8 bases of the junction left unmatched. This CDR3 is built from 15 residues. CDR1 and CDR2 (germline): MNHNS, SASEGT. The CDR3 spells CASSFRRLATYEQYF. The CDR3 bases are TGTGCCAGCAGTTTTCGTCGACTAGCGACCTACGAGCAGTACTTC.

The chain has TRBV5-1 and TRBJ1-5, with D maybe TRBD1 (6 bases). Germline V gives CDR1 SGHRS, CDR2 YFSETQ. The CDR3 spans 13 residues. V lost 5 bases to trimming and J lost 3 bases, with 9 bases between them. The CDR3 here is CASRTGINQPQHF. Written as DNA, the CDR3 is TGCGCCAGCAGAACAGGGATCAATCAGCCCCAGCATTTT.

The V and J genes are TRBV15 and TRBJ1-2; the D is unclear. The CDR3 has 13 amino acids. The germline gives CDR1 LNHNV, CDR2 YYDKDF (reference sequence). V dropped 0 bases and J dropped 6 bases, with 8 bases sitting between them. The CDR3 nucleotides read TGTGCCACCAGCAGAGATACCGGGAATGGCTACACCTTC. Residues: CATSRDTGNGYTF.

This chain connects TRBV27 to TRBJ2-2, with TRBD2 identical over 11 bases. This CDR3 region has 17 residues. With V trimmed by 5 bases and J by 8 bases, 13 bases remained unmatched. Looked up from germline, CDR1 is MNHEY and CDR2 is SMNVEV (reference sequence). The CDR3 reads CASSPYSGRGMRGELFF. Written as DNA, the CDR3 is TGTGCCAGCAGTCCCTATAGCGGGAGGGGCATGAGGGGGGAGCTGTTTTTT.

DNA of the CDR3: TGTGCCAGCAGCGTCTCCGGGGCCAACGTCCTGACTTTC. Its protein is CASSVSGANVLTF. This chain links TRBV9 with TRBJ2-6; D is uncertain. Trimming took off 2 bases at V and 4 bases at J, with 4 bases between the two ends. Germline V lookup: CDR1 SGDLS, CDR2 YYNGEE. The CDR3 consists of 13 residues.

The rearrangement joins TRBV19 to TRBJ1-1; possibly TRBD1 for D (5 bases). CDR3 length: 12 amino acids. The V and J ends lost 6 bases and 4 bases respectively, with 9 bases between them. Germline loops: CDR1 LNHDA, CDR2 SQIVND (reference sequence). The CDR3 region is CASSQGGTEAFF. As DNA, the CDR3 is TGTGCCAGTAGCCAGGGTGGCACTGAAGCTTTCTTT.

This chain connects TRBV4-2 to TRBJ2-3; TRBD2 agrees at 8 bases. The germline CDR1 and CDR2 sequences are LGHNA and YNFKEQ. The CDR3 spans 14 residues. V trimming: 6 bases; J trimming: 1 base; junction bases outside the gene matches: 3. The CDR3 sequence: CASRSGRGTDTQYF. The CDR3 DNA is TGTGCCAGCAGGAGCGGGAGAGGCACAGATACGCAGTATTTT.

This CDR3 reads CASSMSGGTQYF. The CDR3 DNA reads TGTGCCAGTAGTATGTCAGGAGGGACCCAGTACTTC. The chain recombines TRBV19 with TRBJ2-5; D is perhaps TRBD2 (5 bases). The CDR3 is made up of 12 amino acids. The germline V and J ends were trimmed by 3 bases and 7 bases, with 9 bases remaining between them. Per the germline V gene, CDR1 is LNHDA and CDR2 is SQIVND (reference sequence).

V usage is TRBV13 and J usage is TRBJ2-7; 7 bases are shared with TRBD1. The CDR3 is 15 residues long. Losses at the gene ends were 3 bases for V and 3 bases for J; bases not matched to a gene: 8. Looked up from germline, CDR1 is PRHDT and CDR2 is FYEKMQ (reference sequence). This chain's CDR3 is CASSLDRPHYYEQYF. DNA for the CDR3: TGTGCCAGCAGCTTGGACAGGCCACATTACTACGAGCAGTACTTC.

This chain joins TRBV10-2 and TRBJ2-1, with 12 positions matching TRBD2. After removal of 5 bases from V and 6 bases from J, the junction contained 8 bases not matched to a gene. Germline-derived CDR1 and CDR2 are WSHSY and SAAADI. This CDR3 region has 16 residues. CDR3 bases: TGCGCCAGCAGTCGCCCTAGCGGGAGGGGGGGCAATGAGCAGTTCTTC. This codes for CASSRPSGRGGNEQFF.

V and J are TRBV7-9 and TRBJ1-2; 7 nucleotides match TRBD1. Trimming took 5 bases from V and 4 from J; bases not matched to a gene: 7. CDR3 length: 14 amino acids. The germline gives CDR1 SEHNR, CDR2 FQNEAQ (reference sequence). Here the CDR3 reads CASSTTTGSYGYTF. The CDR3 DNA is TGTGCCAGCAGCACGACGACAGGGAGCTATGGCTACACCTTC.

This clone was seen only a few times. The CDR3 spells CASSLLAGDAYEQYF. CDR3 in DNA: TGTGCCAGCAGCCTATTAGCGGGGGATGCCTACGAGCAGTACTTC. The chain couples TRBV4-2 to TRBJ2-7, with 9 bases lining up with TRBD2. Looked up from germline, CDR1 is LGHNA and CDR2 is YNFKEQ. The CDR3 has 15 residues. V lost 4 bases, J lost 2 bases, and 6 bases stayed unmatched.